These 4 T cell receptor beta chains came from one sample sequenced in a study of blood T cell repertoires in COVID-19. Some clones are missing from TCRdb's copy, which holds only in-frame ones; the method was immunoSEQ multiplex PCR. The profile shows about 300,000 clones, approximately 82% of them singletons. What was sequenced was peripheral blood. The receptors originated from a woman in her forties or fifties with acute or convalescent COVID-19.

This clone was recorded a few times. The chain is built from TRBV11-2 and TRBJ2-1; 7 bases map to TRBD1. The CDR3 runs 15 residues. Trimming took 4 bases from V and 11 from J; bases not matched to a gene: 14. Germline assignment: CDR1 SGHAT and CDR2 FQNNGV. The CDR3 sequence is CASSSNGQAVVKQFF. In DNA form, the CDR3 reads TGTGCCAGCAGCTCTAATGGACAGGCGGTCGTTAAGCAGTTCTTC. Full variable domain (outside the CDR3, taken from reference TRBV11-2 and TRBJ2-1): EAGVAQSPRYKIIEKRQSVAFWCNPISGHATLYWYQQILGQGPKLLIQFQNNGVVDDSQLPKDRFSAERLKGVDSTLKIQPAKLEDSAVYLCASSSNGQAVVKQFFGPGTRLTVL.

This clone turned up a few times. The chain employs TRBV6-5 and TRBJ2-3; maybe TRBD2 (6 bases). This CDR3 has 15 residues. Germline CDR1 MNHEY, CDR2 SVGAGI. V was shortened by 7 bases and J by 6 bases, with 20 bases between the two germline ends. Here the CDR3 reads CASTSGRGVGDTQYF. For the CDR3, the DNA is TGTGCCAGCACTTCCGGGAGAGGGGTTGGTGATACGCAGTATTTT.

The V and J genes are TRBV4-1 and TRBJ2-3, with 7 positions matching TRBD1. The CDR3 sequence is 15 residues long. Germline trimming cut 0 bases from V and 1 base from J; bases unmatched to any gene: 1. Germline CDR1 reads MGHRA; CDR2 reads YSYEKL. In nucleotides, the CDR3 is TGCGCCAGCAGCCAAGAGAGGGGGCGCACAGATACGCAGTATTTT. Translating it yields CASSQERGRTDTQYF.

V and J are TRBV5-7 and TRBJ2-5; 9 bases map to TRBD1. TRBV5-7 is marked as an open reading frame, function uncertain. After removal of 6 bases from V and 5 bases from J, the junction contained 8 bases not matched to a gene. This CDR3 is built from 14 residues. Here the CDR3 DNA reads TGTGCCAGCACCGGGGACAGGGAGAGGGAGACCCAGTACTTC. This gives the protein CASTGDRERETQYF.